The sample holds one count of the clone carrying this T cell receptor (beta chain). Its antigen is not known. Per the authors' pipeline: Junction-only sequences without quality scores were provided by ImmunoSEQ, so filtering was different. Sequencing used immunoSEQ multiplex PCR; TCRdb keeps in-frame clones, though not all of them. V, J and clone size are those of that table, while D and trimming were read from the DNA. The repertoire consists of roughly 500,000 clones, with more than 65% occurring once and the leading ten covering roughly 13%. This sample is part of a study of shared clonotypes between healthy human individuals. Study observations and caveats: The expectation was that sequencing depth would affect clonotype sharing among donors.

Trimming shortened V by 3 bases and J by 5 bases, and 17 bases separated the two germline ends. Germline CDR1 SGHDT, CDR2 YYEEEE. There are 16 residues in the CDR3. Adults of Caucasian background living in Nashville, Tennessee made up all donors. The unsorted samples had about 95 million PBMCs used for genomic DNA. The rearrangement links TRBV5-6 to TRBJ2-2, with a tentative D call TRBD2 (7 bases). Material: PBMCs. The source of this sequence is a woman aged 40 to 49 in good health. Some clones in this sample may be carry-over from other donors' samples. This CDR3 is CASSSSRGAGTGELFF. As DNA, the CDR3 is TGTGCCAGCAGCTCCTCACGGGGGGCAGGGACCGGGGAGCTGTTTTTT.